These T cell receptor beta chains were read from a single sample in a study of cytomegalovirus exposure and HLA in healthy donors. Using immunoSEQ multiplex PCR, the repertoire was profiled, and TCRdb retains in-frame clones only, with some absent. The data show some 110,000 clones, approximately 86% seen once. Sequencing was done on a sample of PBMCs. These receptors were taken from a man aged 18 to 29 in good health and CMV-seropositive. CDR3s include the opening cysteine and the closing phenylalanine or tryptophan. The D gene is left open where the match is weak. Where a row states a size, it is once, few, many or the class of an expanded clone; other rows omit it.

J gene: TRBJ1-5; D gene: TRBD1; V gene: TRBV19; clone size: -; CDR3 DNA: TGTGCCAGTAGTATAGAGGGGACAGGGAAGAGAAATCAGCCCCAGCATTTT; CDR3 protein: CASSIEGTGKRNQPQHF
J gene: TRBJ2-5; D gene: -; V gene: TRBV5-8; clone size: -; CDR3 DNA: TGTGCCAGCAGCTTGGTTGGAGGGATCTACCAAGAGACCCAGTACTTC; CDR3 protein: CASSLVGGIYQETQYF
J gene: TRBJ2-7; D gene: TRBD2; V gene: TRBV27; clone size: -; CDR3 DNA: TGTGCCAGCAGTCCATCAAGCGGGGAGCGGAGCAACGAGCAGTACTTC; CDR3 protein: CASSPSSGERSNEQYF
J gene: TRBJ1-5; D gene: -; V gene: TRBV21-1; clone size: -; CDR3 DNA: TGTGCCAGCGGGACAGGAGATCAGCCCCAGCATTTT; CDR3 protein: CASGTGDQPQHF
J gene: TRBJ2-1; D gene: -; V gene: TRBV19; clone size: -; CDR3 DNA: TGTGCCAGTAGTATAGATGCCAGGGGTACGTACAATGAGCAGTTCTTC; CDR3 protein: CASSIDARGTYNEQFF
J gene: TRBJ1-6; D gene: -; V gene: TRBV10-2; clone size: few; CDR3 DNA: TGCGCCAGCAGTGAAAACAGGGCGTCGAATTCACCCCTCCACTTT; CDR3 protein: CASSENRASNSPLHF
J gene: TRBJ2-7; D gene: -; V gene: TRBV28; clone size: -; CDR3 DNA: TGTGCCAGCAGCCTTCCCCGCTACGAGCAGTACTTC; CDR3 protein: CASSLPRYEQYF
J gene: TRBJ2-2; D gene: -; V gene: TRBV10-2; clone size: -; CDR3 DNA: TGCGCCAGCAAGCGGGACACGAACACCGGGGAGCTGTTTTTT; CDR3 protein: CASKRDTNTGELFF
J gene: TRBJ2-1; D gene: TRBD1; V gene: TRBV6-5; clone size: -; CDR3 DNA: TGTGCCAGCAAAACAGGGGGCTCTCCGGGAGAGCAGTTCTTC; CDR3 protein: CASKTGGSPGEQFF
J gene: TRBJ2-1; D gene: TRBD1; V gene: TRBV5-1; clone size: -; CDR3 DNA: TGCGCCAGCAGCTTGGATGGACAGGGGGCAAACAATGAGCAGTTCTTC; CDR3 protein: CASSLDGQGANNEQFF
J gene: TRBJ2-7; D gene: -; V gene: TRBV28; clone size: -; CDR3 DNA: TGTGCCAGCAGCCACGACAGCTACGAGCAGTACTTC; CDR3 protein: CASSHDSYEQYF
J gene: TRBJ1-6; D gene: -; V gene: TRBV5-5; clone size: -; CDR3 DNA: TGTGCCAGCAGCGAGGAGGCAGGACCCAATGTCTTTTCACCCCTCCACTTT; CDR3 protein: CASSEEAGPNVFSPLHF
J gene: TRBJ1-1; D gene: -; V gene: TRBV11-2; clone size: -; CDR3 DNA: TGTGCCAGCAGACCTAGAAACCGGGAACAGATCATGAACACTGAAGCTTTCTTT; CDR3 protein: CASRPRNREQIMNTEAFF
J gene: TRBJ2-1; D gene: TRBD2; V gene: TRBV7-9; clone size: once; CDR3 DNA: TGTGCCAGCAGCTTAGCGTTACTAGCGGGGGACAATGAGCAGTTCTTC; CDR3 protein: CASSLALLAGDNEQFF
J gene: TRBJ1-3; D gene: -; V gene: TRBV4-3; clone size: -; CDR3 DNA: TGCGCCAGCAGCCAAGGACAGGATTTCTCTGGAAACACCATATATTTT; CDR3 protein: CASSQGQDFSGNTIYF
J gene: TRBJ2-1; D gene: TRBD2; V gene: TRBV14; clone size: -; CDR3 DNA: TGTGCCAGCAGCCTCTTAGCGGGTGAGCAGTTCTTC; CDR3 protein: CASSLLAGEQFF
J gene: TRBJ1-1; D gene: TRBD1; V gene: TRBV6-5; clone size: -; CDR3 DNA: TGTGCCAGCTTTGGGACAGCAAACACTGAAGCTTTCTTT; CDR3 protein: CASFGTANTEAFF
J gene: TRBJ1-2; D gene: TRBD1; V gene: TRBV19; clone size: -; CDR3 DNA: TGTGCCAGTAGTATTGTATCCCGGGACAGGGGATCTCGGGGCTACACCTTC; CDR3 protein: CASSIVSRDRGSRGYTF
J gene: TRBJ1-1; D gene: TRBD1; V gene: TRBV15; clone size: -; CDR3 DNA: TGTGCCACCAGCAGGGGACAGGGGTTCAACACTGAAGCTTTCTTT; CDR3 protein: CATSRGQGFNTEAFF
J gene: TRBJ2-1; D gene: -; V gene: TRBV7-9; clone size: -; CDR3 DNA: TGTGCCAGCAGCTCCTCCAACGGGGGTTTTAGCTCCTACAATGAGCAGTTCTTC; CDR3 protein: CASSSSNGGFSSYNEQFF
J gene: TRBJ2-1; D gene: -; V gene: TRBV6-5; clone size: -; CDR3 DNA: TGTGCCAGCAGTTACTCGCCAGGGAGGAATGAGCAGTTCTTC; CDR3 protein: CASSYSPGRNEQFF
J gene: TRBJ1-6; D gene: -; V gene: TRBV15; clone size: -; CDR3 DNA: TGTGCCACCAGCAGAGGCCTTGACAGGTTACCTTTCTATAATTCACCCCTCCACTTT; CDR3 protein: CATSRGLDRLPFYNSPLHF
J gene: TRBJ2-3; D gene: TRBD2; V gene: TRBV4-2; clone size: -; CDR3 DNA: TGTGCCAGCAGCCAGGGTGGGGGGACTAGCGGCCACACAGATACGCAGTATTTT; CDR3 protein: CASSQGGGTSGHTDTQYF
J gene: TRBJ1-3; D gene: -; V gene: TRBV5-1; clone size: -; CDR3 DNA: TGCGCCAGCAGCCTAGGGGAATGGACTGGAAACACCATATATTTT; CDR3 protein: CASSLGEWTGNTIYF
J gene: TRBJ2-7; D gene: TRBD1; V gene: TRBV9; clone size: -; CDR3 DNA: TGTGCCAGCAGCGCGGGGACAGGGAAAGGCGAGCAGTACTTC; CDR3 protein: CASSAGTGKGEQYF
J gene: TRBJ1-3; D gene: -; V gene: TRBV10-3; clone size: few; CDR3 DNA: TGTGCCATCGGGGAGGGGCAAAACACCATATATTTT; CDR3 protein: CAIGEGQNTIYF
J gene: TRBJ2-1; D gene: -; V gene: TRBV5-1; clone size: -; CDR3 DNA: TGCGCCAGCAGCCCAGATTACAATGAGCAGTTCTTC; CDR3 protein: CASSPDYNEQFF
J gene: TRBJ1-2; D gene: -; V gene: TRBV21-1; clone size: -; CDR3 DNA: TGTGCCAGCAGCAACGTCCTGACGATGGGTGGAGATGGCTACACCTTC; CDR3 protein: CASSNVLTMGGDGYTF
J gene: TRBJ1-1; D gene: -; V gene: TRBV7-8; clone size: -; CDR3 DNA: TGTGCCAGCAGCTTAGACAGGACGAACACTGAAGCTTTCTTT; CDR3 protein: CASSLDRTNTEAFF
J gene: TRBJ1-3; D gene: TRBD1; V gene: TRBV4-2; clone size: -; CDR3 DNA: TGTGCCAGCAGCCAAGTTGGGACGCCCGACAGGGTTCACACCATATATTTT; CDR3 protein: CASSQVGTPDRVHTIYF
J gene: TRBJ1-2; D gene: TRBD1; V gene: TRBV29-1; clone size: -; CDR3 DNA: TGCAGCGTTGAAGATCGATCAGGGGGCGGCTACACCTTC; CDR3 protein: CSVEDRSGGGYTF
J gene: TRBJ1-4; D gene: TRBD1; V gene: TRBV7-9; clone size: -; CDR3 DNA: TGTGCCGGGGGACAGGGAGCCACAACTAATGAAAAACTGTTTTTT; CDR3 protein: CAGGQGATTNEKLFF
J gene: TRBJ2-7; D gene: -; V gene: TRBV14; clone size: -; CDR3 DNA: TGTGCCAGCAGCCATCCCCGACAGGCTGGGGCCTACGAGCAGTACTTC; CDR3 protein: CASSHPRQAGAYEQYF
J gene: TRBJ1-1; D gene: -; V gene: TRBV4-3; clone size: once; CDR3 DNA: TGCGCCAGCAGCCCCAAAAGCGGGCGCGGGGGGGCGCGGAACACTGAAGCTTTCTTT; CDR3 protein: CASSPKSGRGGARNTEAFF
J gene: TRBJ2-2; D gene: TRBD2; V gene: TRBV27; clone size: -; CDR3 DNA: TGTGCCAGCAGTTCTGGGTGGGGGGGCACCGGGGAGCTGTTTTTT; CDR3 protein: CASSSGWGGTGELFF
J gene: TRBJ1-5; D gene: -; V gene: TRBV28; clone size: -; CDR3 DNA: TGTGCCAGCAGTTTACGCGGTAGCAATCAGCCCCAGCATTTT; CDR3 protein: CASSLRGSNQPQHF
J gene: TRBJ2-5; D gene: -; V gene: TRBV6-5; clone size: -; CDR3 DNA: TGTGCCAGCAGTTATTCCCAGATTCAAGAGACCCAGTACTTC; CDR3 protein: CASSYSQIQETQYF
J gene: TRBJ2-7; D gene: TRBD2; V gene: TRBV6-1; clone size: -; CDR3 DNA: TGTGCCAGCAGTGAAAAGAGTAGCGGGGGATACGAGCAGTACTTC; CDR3 protein: CASSEKSSGGYEQYF
J gene: TRBJ2-3; D gene: TRBD1; V gene: TRBV4-3; clone size: -; CDR3 DNA: TGCGCCAGCAGCCAGGCCCGACAGGGTTTAAGCACAGATACGCAGTATTTT; CDR3 protein: CASSQARQGLSTDTQYF
J gene: TRBJ2-5; D gene: -; V gene: TRBV18; clone size: once; CDR3 DNA: TGTGCCAGCTCACCAGCCGGGGAGACCCAGTACTTC; CDR3 protein: CASSPAGETQYF
J gene: TRBJ2-2; D gene: -; V gene: TRBV19; clone size: -; CDR3 DNA: TGTGCCAGTAGTATATACTCGTTCTCCGGGGAGCTGTTTTTT; CDR3 protein: CASSIYSFSGELFF